The 14 T cell receptor beta chains given below trace back to one sample, sequenced in a study of regulatory T cells in long-lasting Graves disease. Time point denoted: persistent/refractory GD, antithyroid drugs over 5 years with positive TRAb. Following extraction of RNA from PBMCs, that RNA was used to make the TCR library. Sequencing libraries for TCR beta were prepared with iRepertoire HTBI primers and Arm-PCR of CDR3 regions. From the multiplex PCR reads, TCRdb called clonotypes with MiXCR, one entry per CDR3 protein. The profile covers 400,000 or so distinct CDR3 sequences, with 23% appearing a single time and roughly 30% taken by the ten largest. Sequencing used peripheral blood mononuclear cells (PBMCs), obtained when the disease was refractory, from a patient treated with antithyroid drugs. The receptors come from a female donor with Graves disease.

The rearrangement uses TRBV19 and TRBJ2-7; 7 positions agree with TRBD1. Germline CDR1 and CDR2: LNHDA and SQIVND (reference sequence). The length of the CDR3 is 14 residues. V lost 3 bases to trimming and J lost 5 bases; unmatched junction nucleotides: 7. This chain's CDR3 is CASSMWDSSNEQYF. In nucleotides, the CDR3 is TGTGCCAGTAGTATGTGGGACAGTTCCAACGAGCAGTACTTC.

V usage is TRBV5-1 and J usage is TRBJ1-5; TRBD1 agrees at 7 bases. V lost 0 bases and J lost 1; bases outside the gene matches: 4. The germline V gene encodes CDR1 SGHRS and CDR2 YFSETQ. The CDR3 is 16 residues long. CDR3 DNA sequence: TGCGCCAGCAGCTTGGGAGACAGGGCGAGCAATCAGCCCCAGCATTTT. This gives the protein CASSLGDRASNQPQHF.

This clonotype was counted only a few times. This sequence joins TRBV28 and TRBJ2-1, with a possible D match to TRBD2 (6 bases). Trimming removed 4 bases at V and 2 bases at J, with 24 bases between. This CDR3 has 19 amino acids. The germline gives CDR1 MDHEN, CDR2 SYDVKM. CDR3 in amino acids: CASSSTSWDSLGPYNEQFF. For the CDR3, the DNA is TGTGCCAGCAGTTCCACTAGTTGGGACTCGCTGGGCCCCTACAATGAGCAGTTCTTC.

This clonotype was counted many times. J is TRBJ1-2 and V is TRBV2; no definite D call. This CDR3 region has 12 residues. The V end lost 4 bases, the J end lost 5 bases, and 8 bases lay between the germline ends. Germline V gene sequence: CDR1 SNHLY, CDR2 FYNNEI. The CDR3 is CASSVRGYGYTF. The CDR3 DNA follows: TGTGCCAGCAGTGTTCGGGGATATGGCTACACCTTC.

At least ten counts were recorded for this clonotype. The V and J genes are TRBV6-1 and TRBJ2-2; 8 bases align to TRBD1. V shed 2 bases and J 7 bases; nucleotides not matched to a gene: 6. Germline V CDR1 and CDR2: MNHNS, SASEGT. This CDR3 region has 15 residues. CDR3 residues: CASSERGQGGGELFF. CDR3 in DNA: TGTGCCAGCAGTGAAAGAGGACAGGGAGGCGGGGAGCTGTTTTTT.

This clonotype was seen a few times. The V and J genes are TRBV19 and TRBJ1-3, with D tentatively TRBD1 (5 bases). CDR3 length equals 14 residues. V was pared by 4 bases and J by 2 bases, with 9 bases between. Germline assignment: CDR1 LNHDA and CDR2 SQIVND (reference sequence). Written as DNA, the CDR3 is TGTGCCAGTAGTAATCAGGGAGCTGGAAACACCATATATTTT. Its translation: CASSNQGAGNTIYF.

This clonotype was seen only a few times. The chain has TRBV19 and TRBJ2-5, with D perhaps matching TRBD2 (6 bases). Germline-derived CDR1 and CDR2 are LNHDA and SQIVND (reference sequence). The CDR3 extends over 16 amino acids. Deletions cut 3 bases from V and 3 bases from J, with 17 bases between. The CDR3 protein is CASSMEGAVAKETQYF. In DNA, the CDR3 is TGTGCCAGTAGTATGGAGGGAGCGGTCGCTAAAGAGACCCAGTACTTC.

CDR3 in DNA: TGTGCCTGGAGTTTCTGGAATTCACCCCTCCACTTT. Encoded protein: CAWSFWNSPLHF. This chain links TRBV30 with TRBJ1-6; D not certain. V gave up 2 bases and J gave up 7 bases, with 6 bases separating them. CDR3 length equals 12 residues. Per germline, CDR1 GTSNPN and CDR2 SVGIG (reference sequence).

The rearrangement uses TRBV19 and TRBJ2-7; TRBD1 matches 8 bases. This CDR3 is 18 amino acids long. The V gene end was trimmed by 6 bases and the J gene end by 3 bases; junction bases not matched to a gene: 19. Germline CDR1 is LNHDA and CDR2 is SQIVND (reference sequence). CDR3 region: CASSLGQGRGGTHYEQYF. CDR3 in DNA: TGTGCCAGTAGCCTTGGACAGGGACGAGGCGGGACCCACTACGAGCAGTACTTC.

The chain links TRBV5-1 to TRBJ1-2; weak D call: TRBD1 (6 bases). CDR1 is SGHRS and CDR2 is YFSETQ in the germline V gene. The V end was cut by 0 bases, the J end by 4 bases, with 13 bases between. The CDR3 is 15 amino acids. CDR3 DNA sequence: TGCGCCAGCAGCTTGGCAGGGGAGATGGTCTATGGCTACACCTTC. Translation: CASSLAGEMVYGYTF.

Ten or more counts support this clonotype. The chain has TRBV20-1 and TRBJ2-2, with TRBD2 matching 13 bases. The CDR3 loop spans 15 amino acids. Germline assignment: CDR1 DFQATT and CDR2 SNEGSKA (reference sequence). The V segment lost 4 bases and the J segment 5 bases; nucleotides outside the gene matches: 4. This CDR3 is CSAKGLAGETGELFF. As DNA, the CDR3 is TGCAGTGCTAAAGGACTAGCGGGAGAAACCGGGGAGCTGTTTTTT.

This clonotype came up a few times. With a much larger clone just one base away, this may be a read error. This chain connects TRBV28 to TRBJ2-5, with 10 bases aligning to TRBD1. Germline CDR1 and CDR2: MDHEN and SYDVKM. This CDR3 is 15 amino acids long. Unmatched junction bases numbered 6, after V lost 4 bases and J lost 4 bases. The chain's CDR3 is CASSSETGGLETQYF. The CDR3 DNA reads TGTGCCAGCAGTTCCGAGACAGGGGGCCTAGAGACCCAGTACTTC.

This chain links TRBV3-1 with TRBJ2-3; 8 bases align to TRBD2. The CDR3 is made up of 15 amino acids. Germline CDR1 LGHDT, CDR2 YNNKEL (reference sequence). Trimming took 4 bases from V and 3 from J; bases not matched to a gene: 6. The CDR3 spells CASSLSRGRTDTQYF. For the CDR3, the DNA is TGTGCCAGCAGCCTTAGTCGCGGGAGGACAGATACGCAGTATTTT.

This chain uses TRBV7-2 with TRBJ2-2; 7 positions agree with TRBD2. The CDR3 contains 15 residues. V lost 7 bases and J lost 1; bases outside the gene matches: 6. Germline CDR1 reads SGHTA; CDR2 reads FQGNSA. As DNA, the CDR3 is TGTGCCAGCAAAATAGCGGGCTTGAACACCGGGGAGCTGTTTTTT. Its protein product is CASKIAGLNTGELFF.